What follows describes a single TCR beta chain. Its antigen is not known. CDR1 is LGHNT, CDR2 FRNRAP, per germline. The ends lost 2 bases at V and 3 bases at J; junction bases unmatched: 16. CDR3 length equals 20 residues. Libraries were prepared by immunoSEQ multiplex PCR; TCRdb keeps only in-frame clonotypes and omits some of them. The profile shows 180,000 or so clones, about nine tenths of them singletons. This sample stems from a study of T cell responses to AZD1222 COVID-19 vaccine. Study-level points and caveats: As reported, nearly half of all spike-specific TCRs target variant regions that are unmutated. Among those given AZD1222, only five or six were seropositive at baseline. The peak T cell response came first, and repertoires were sampled only after it. Compared with day 0, the breadth and depth of the Spike-specific TCR repertoire rose significantly after two doses of AZD1222.

This chain connects TRBV12-5 to TRBJ2-3, with TRBD2 identical over 11 bases. This sample comprised peripheral blood, obtained 28 days after the second AZD1222 dose. This clonotype was obtained from an adult who received the AZD1222 COVID-19 vaccine. For the CDR3, the DNA is TGTGCTAGTGGTTTGTCTTGGACTAGCGGGCCCTGGGAGGGGACAGATACGCAGTATTTT. Its translation: CASGLSWTSGPWEGTDTQYF.